Described below is a single T cell receptor (beta chain) sequence and its context. The antigen is unknown. One base away lies a much larger clone, so this may be a sequencing read error. This record comes from a study of shared clonotypes between healthy human individuals. Across the study: Each donor had three CD4 naive, three CD4 memory, two CD8 naive and one CD8 memory plate. The study's findings and limits: A reduction in generation probabilities was seen for non-shared clonotypes relative to those shared by all four donors. Sampling used blood alone; tissue repertoires probably differ.

Original processing methods: With immunoSEQ giving junction-only sequences and no quality scores, filtering differed. The assay was immunoSEQ multiplex PCR, and TCRdb's table has in-frame clones only and misses some. V, J and clone size are taken as reported in that table, and D and trimming were inferred from the DNA itself. The repertoire holds 2 million or so clones, with 85% to 95% as singletons. Between the trimmed V and J ends, which lost 5 bases and 1 base, there was a span of 7 bases. This CDR3 region has 12 residues. CDR1 is SGHKS and CDR2 is YYEKEE in the germline V gene (reference sequence).

This receptor was obtained from a man younger than 35 in good health. The chain employs TRBV5-5 and TRBJ2-7; D is perhaps TRBD2 (5 bases). Sequencing used naive CD4+ T cells sorted from blood. Subset noted: CD45RA+ positively selected. Here the CDR3 reads CASSPGSYEQYF. DNA for the CDR3: TGTGCCAGCAGTCCGGGATCCTACGAGCAGTACTTC.